A single sample is the source of the 19 T cell receptor beta chains below, sequenced in a study of cytomegalovirus exposure and HLA in healthy donors. The study ran its PCR with 60 Vbeta and 13 Jbeta primers. Some clones are missing from TCRdb's copy, which holds only in-frame ones; the method was immunoSEQ multiplex PCR. Of roughly 100,000 clones listed, 75% are singletons. The specimen was PBMCs. The receptor set was obtained from a man aged 35 to 55 in good health and CMV-seronegative.

The V and J genes are TRBV2 and TRBJ2-7; the match to TRBD2 covers 7 bases. Germline V gives CDR1 SNHLY, CDR2 FYNNEI. This CDR3 region has 14 residues. J lost 5 bases, V lost 6 bases, and 10 bases had no gene match. CDR3 coding DNA: TGTGCCAGCAGCGGGGAGGGCCCGGGACACGAGCAGTACTTC. Encoded protein: CASSGEGPGHEQYF.

V usage is TRBV5-6 and J usage is TRBJ1-2; D unresolved. Trimming pared 4 bases from V and 8 bases from J, leaving 15 bases between. CDR1 is SGHDT and CDR2 is YYEEEE in the germline V gene. The CDR3 has 13 residues. CDR3 residues: CASSRTTGGGYTF. The CDR3 nucleotides are TGTGCCAGCAGCCGTACGACGGGAGGAGGCTACACCTTC.

The chain is built from TRBV11-2 and TRBJ2-7, with a tentative D call TRBD2 (7 bases). The CDR3 sequence is 17 residues long. Trimming took off 5 bases at V and 5 bases at J, with 25 bases between the two ends. Germline assignment: CDR1 SGHAT and CDR2 FQNNGV. The CDR3 is CASSPLVGGASLHEQYF. The CDR3 DNA reads as TGTGCCAGCAGCCCGCTAGTTGGGGGGGCTAGTCTCCACGAGCAGTACTTC. The entire variable domain, with the rest obtained from reference TRBV11-2 and TRBJ2-7, is as follows: EAGVAQSPRYKIIEKRQSVAFWCNPISGHATLYWYQQILGQGPKLLIQFQNNGVVDDSQLPKDRFSAERLKGVDSTLKIQPAKLEDSAVYLCASSPLVGGASLHEQYFGPGTRLTVT.

The sample holds a few counts of this clone. CDR3 in amino acids: CASSQTGGQTEAFF. The CDR3 DNA is TGTGCCAGCAGCCAAACAGGGGGCCAGACTGAAGCTTTCTTT. The rearrangement links TRBV7-3 to TRBJ1-1, with TRBD1 matching 9 bases. V trimming: 5 bases; J trimming: 5 bases; junction bases outside the gene matches: 6. The V gene's germline CDR1 is SGHTA and CDR2 FQGTGA. The CDR3 is 14 amino acids.

This clone was recorded a few times. CDR3 DNA: TGTGCCAGCAGTTCCCGCATGTCTTTGGCGGGGGGCCTCAATGAGCAGTTCTTC. Its protein is CASSSRMSLAGGLNEQFF. The chain employs TRBV27 and TRBJ2-1; TRBD2 matches at 8 bases. V trimming: 4 bases; J trimming: 6 bases; junction bases outside the gene matches: 17. There are 18 residues in the CDR3. Germline values: CDR1 MNHEY, CDR2 SMNVEV (reference sequence).

The chain is built from TRBV6-6 and TRBJ1-2; D gene ambiguous. This CDR3 region has 13 residues. Per germline, CDR1 MNHNY and CDR2 SVGAGI (reference sequence). Deletions cut 10 bases from V and 0 bases from J, with 12 bases between. CDR3 nucleotides: TGTGCCACCAGATGGGAGACTAACTATGGCTACACCTTC. Translated, it gives CATRWETNYGYTF.

The chain combines TRBV5-1 with TRBJ1-4; D is ambiguous. In germline, CDR1 is SGHRS, CDR2 YFSETQ. This CDR3 is built from 15 residues. Trimming removed 0 bases from V and 0 bases from J, with 6 bases in between. This CDR3 is CASSLDPATNEKLFF. CDR3 coding DNA: TGCGCCAGCAGCTTGGATCCAGCAACTAATGAAAAACTGTTTTTT. The entire variable domain, with the rest obtained from reference TRBV5-1 and TRBJ1-4, is as follows: KAGVTQTPRYLIKTRGQQVTLSCSPISGHRSVSWYQQTPGQGLQFLFEYFSETQRNKGNFPGRFSGRQFSNSRSEMNVSTLELGDSALYLCASSLDPATNEKLFFGSGTQLSVL.

The rearrangement uses TRBV5-6 and TRBJ1-2; unclear D gene. Looked up from germline, CDR1 is SGHDT and CDR2 is YYEEEE. This CDR3 region has 14 residues. The ends were cut back, 2 bases at V and 0 bases at J, with 8 bases in the middle. The CDR3 loop is CASSFFEANYGYTF. The CDR3 region has the DNA TGTGCCAGCAGCTTTTTCGAGGCTAACTATGGCTACACCTTC.

The CDR3, as DNA: TGTGCCAGCACGGTAGCGGGGGGCACAGATACGCAGTATTTT. Amino acids: CASTVAGGTDTQYF. The rearrangement uses TRBV2 and TRBJ2-3; 9 bases fit TRBD2. After removal of 7 bases from V and 1 base from J, the junction contained 3 bases not matched to a gene. The CDR3 totals 14 residues. Germline CDR1 is SNHLY and CDR2 is FYNNEI.

This clone was seen a handful of times. The chain joins TRBV13 to TRBJ1-4; a possible D gene is TRBD1 (5 bases). CDR1 and CDR2 (germline): PRHDT, FYEKMQ (reference sequence). This CDR3 contains 14 residues. Trimming removed 5 bases from V and 8 bases from J, with 15 bases in between. CDR3 in DNA: TGTGCCAGCAGCCTTTATAGGGGAGGAGAAAAACTGTTTTTT. Amino acid sequence: CASSLYRGGEKLFF.

The genes are TRBV2 and TRBJ2-5; 9 positions match TRBD1. Unmatched junction bases numbered 12, after V lost 6 bases and J lost 4 bases. This CDR3 contains 16 residues. Germline CDR1 is SNHLY and CDR2 is FYNNEI. The CDR3 DNA is TGTGCCAGCAGGCCCGGGACAGGGTTTGGTGGAGAGACCCAGTACTTC. Its translation: CASRPGTGFGGETQYF.

The chain joins TRBV20-1 to TRBJ1-2; no clear D gene. V lost 6 bases, J lost 4 bases, and 9 bases lay in between. CDR3 length: 11 residues. Germline CDR1 is DFQATT and CDR2 is SNEGSKA (reference sequence). DNA for the CDR3: TGCAGTGCCCCGGAGGGCTATGGCTACACCTTC. This translates into CSAPEGYGYTF.

This chain connects TRBV28 to TRBJ2-6; 10 bases match TRBD2. The CDR3 has 14 residues. Trimming took 8 bases from V and 3 from J; bases not matched to a gene: 1. Germline CDR1 reads MDHEN; CDR2 reads SYDVKM. CDR3 nucleotide sequence: TGTGCCAGCGGACTAGCGGTTGGGGCCAACGTCCTGACTTTC. This gives the protein CASGLAVGANVLTF.

This chain joins TRBV29-1 and TRBJ1-1; D is uncertain. CDR3 length equals 13 residues. Trimming shortened V by 6 bases and J by 2 bases, and 13 bases separated the two germline ends. The germline CDR1 and CDR2 sequences are SQVTM and ANQGSEA. DNA of the CDR3: TGCAGCGTCGCGGAGGCGGCTAACACTGAAGCTTTCTTT. Amino acids: CSVAEAANTEAFF.

The rearrangement links TRBV11-2 to TRBJ1-6; no reliable D call. V dropped 1 base and J dropped 10 bases, with 11 bases sitting between them. The CDR3 sequence is 14 residues long. Looked up from germline, CDR1 is SGHAT and CDR2 is FQNNGV. CDR3 bases: TGTGCCAGCAGCTTAGTGGCAGACGGGTCACCCCTCCACTTT. Residues: CASSLVADGSPLHF.

This chain connects TRBV5-1 to TRBJ2-5; D is unclear. Germline V gene sequence: CDR1 SGHRS, CDR2 YFSETQ. The V and J ends lost 5 bases and 2 bases respectively, with 4 bases between them. The CDR3 runs to 11 residues. CDR3: CASRRQETQYF. In DNA, the CDR3 is TGCGCCAGCAGGCGGCAAGAGACCCAGTACTTC.

This clone was found a few times. This chain joins TRBV11-2 and TRBJ1-3, with D unclear. Germline lookup yields CDR1 SGHAT and CDR2 FQNNGV. The V gene lost 6 bases and the J gene lost 7 bases, with 16 bases spanning the gap. The CDR3 consists of 14 residues. The CDR3 reads CASRPWRDGNTIYF. CDR3 DNA sequence: TGTGCCAGCAGACCCTGGAGAGACGGGAACACCATATATTTT. The full variable domain, with the rest looked up from reference TRBV11-2 and TRBJ1-3, is EAGVAQSPRYKIIEKRQSVAFWCNPISGHATLYWYQQILGQGPKLLIQFQNNGVVDDSQLPKDRFSAERLKGVDSTLKIQPAKLEDSAVYLCASRPWRDGNTIYFGEGSWLTVV.

This clone was counted a few times. The chain links TRBV9 to TRBJ1-6; TRBD1 might be the D (5 bases). The CDR3 sequence is 14 residues long. Deletions cut 0 bases from V and 10 bases from J, with 11 bases between. Germline V lookup: CDR1 SGDLS, CDR2 YYNGEE. CDR3 DNA sequence: TGTGCCAGCAGCGTAGAACTCCAGGGCTCACCCCTCCACTTT. Encoded protein: CASSVELQGSPLHF.

V and J are TRBV6-5 and TRBJ1-2; TRBD1 might be the D (5 bases). Between the trimmed V and J ends, which lost 0 bases and 5 bases, there was a span of 16 bases. CDR1 is MNHEY and CDR2 is SVGAGI in the germline V gene. This CDR3 spans 16 amino acids. Here the CDR3 DNA reads TGTGCCAGCAGTTACTCCCTCGCGGGGGACTCATATGGCTACACCTTC. Protein: CASSYSLAGDSYGYTF.